This T cell receptor beta chain was sequenced in a study of blood T cell repertoires in COVID-19. Across the whole study: Sample material is recorded as cDNA or gDNA derived from T cells, B-cell-depleted T cells, or PBMCs.

V was cut by 5 bases and J by 1 base, with 11 bases left in between. The CDR3 is made up of 15 amino acids. Germline V gene sequence: CDR1 LGHDT, CDR2 YNNKEL (reference sequence). TCRdb keeps only in-frame clones here, not all; method: immunoSEQ multiplex PCR. The sample carries 150,000 to 200,000 clones, about 83% recorded once. This receptor was obtained from a man younger than 35 with active or convalescent COVID-19. The rearrangement links TRBV3-1 (or the pseudogene TRBV3-2) to TRBJ2-2, with D possibly being TRBD2 (5 bases). The sequencing sample was made of peripheral blood. The CDR3 sequence is CASSGGARNTGELFF. CDR3 bases: TGTGCCAGCAGCGGAGGAGCCAGGAACACCGGGGAGCTGTTTTTT.